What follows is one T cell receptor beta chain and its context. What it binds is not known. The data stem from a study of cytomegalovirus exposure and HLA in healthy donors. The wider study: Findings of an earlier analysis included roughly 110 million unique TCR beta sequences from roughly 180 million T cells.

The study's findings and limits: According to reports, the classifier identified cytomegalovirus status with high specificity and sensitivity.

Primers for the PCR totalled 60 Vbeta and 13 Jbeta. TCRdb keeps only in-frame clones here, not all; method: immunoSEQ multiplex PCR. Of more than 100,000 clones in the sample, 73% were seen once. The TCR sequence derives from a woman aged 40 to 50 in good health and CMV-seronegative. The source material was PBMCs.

The CDR3 loop reads CASSPGQGAWNEQFF. The CDR3, as DNA: TGTGCCAGCTCACCAGGGCAGGGGGCTTGGAATGAGCAGTTCTTC. This chain joins TRBV18 and TRBJ2-1; 8 nucleotides align to TRBD1. Trimming took 2 bases from V and 7 from J; bases not matched to a gene: 7. In germline, CDR1 is KGHSH, CDR2 LQKENI. The CDR3 totals 15 residues.